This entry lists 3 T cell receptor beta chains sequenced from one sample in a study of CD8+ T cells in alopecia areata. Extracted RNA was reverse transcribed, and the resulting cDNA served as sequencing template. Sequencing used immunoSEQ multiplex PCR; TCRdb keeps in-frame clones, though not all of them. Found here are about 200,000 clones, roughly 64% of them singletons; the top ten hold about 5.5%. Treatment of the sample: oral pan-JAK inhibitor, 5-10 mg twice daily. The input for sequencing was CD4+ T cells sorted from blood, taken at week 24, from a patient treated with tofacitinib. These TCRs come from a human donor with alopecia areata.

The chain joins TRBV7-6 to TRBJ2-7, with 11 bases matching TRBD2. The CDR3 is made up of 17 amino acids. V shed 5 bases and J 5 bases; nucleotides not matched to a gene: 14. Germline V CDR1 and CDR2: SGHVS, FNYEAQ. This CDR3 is CASSAPPRTSGRDEQYF. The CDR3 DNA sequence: TGTGCCAGCAGCGCCCCGCCCCGTACTAGCGGGAGAGACGAGCAGTACTTC.

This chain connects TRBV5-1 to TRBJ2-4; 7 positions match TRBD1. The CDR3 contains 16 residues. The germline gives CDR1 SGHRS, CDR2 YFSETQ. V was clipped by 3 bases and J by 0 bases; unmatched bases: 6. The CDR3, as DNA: TGCGCCAGCAGCTCGGGACAGAACTTAGCCAAAAACATTCAGTACTTC. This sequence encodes CASSSGQNLAKNIQYF.

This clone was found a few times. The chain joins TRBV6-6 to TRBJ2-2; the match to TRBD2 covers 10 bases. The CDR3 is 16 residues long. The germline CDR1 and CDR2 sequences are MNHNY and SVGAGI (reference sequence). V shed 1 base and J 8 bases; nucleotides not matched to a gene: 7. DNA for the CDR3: TGTGCCAGCAGTTACTTGGCTAGCGGGAGAGGGGGGGAGCTGTTTTTT. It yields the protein CASSYLASGRGGELFF.